The T cell receptor beta chain under discussion was sequenced for a study of blood T cells in healthy people across ages. This clonotype was seen a handful of times. With a J-beta primer mix and a sample-barcoded 5' primer, a second PCR ran roughly 6 to 11 cycles. A single record per CDR3 protein comes from TCRdb applying MiXCR to the 5' RACE reads. In the table there are fewer than 1.5 million distinct CDR3 sequences, 42% of which are singletons. Germline V lookup: CDR1 DFQATT, CDR2 SNEGSKA (reference sequence). CDR3 size: 15 residues. V was cut by 1 base and J by 1 base, with 12 bases left in between.

This TCR was sampled from a woman aged 18-30 years in good health. Sample: blood. The chain recombines TRBV20-1 with TRBJ2-3; D uncertain. CDR3 loop: CSARAPGEGTDTQYF. The CDR3, as DNA: TGCAGTGCTAGAGCGCCCGGTGAAGGCACAGATACGCAGTATTTT.